The source of this T cell receptor beta chain is a study of cytomegalovirus exposure and HLA in healthy donors. Assay used: immunoSEQ multiplex PCR; TCRdb lists only in-frame clones, some missing. Counted here are roughly 230,000 clones, roughly 88% occurring once; the ten biggest clones make up approximately 3%. The germline CDR1 and CDR2 sequences are SGHTA and FQGNSA. Between the trimmed V and J ends, which lost 1 base and 2 bases, there was a span of 6 bases. This CDR3 spans 14 amino acids. Regarding the study as a whole: The authors listed about 170 TCR beta chains as cytomegalovirus-associated.

Regarding this clone: Its antigen is unknown.

Separation from the approximately 690-subject first cohort characterized the 120-subject validation cohort, to which the donors belonged. Material for sequencing was PBMCs. This receptor was identified in a woman aged 25 to 39 in good health and CMV-seronegative. This chain links TRBV7-2 with TRBJ1-5, with D unresolved. This chain's CDR3 is CASSLVRGNQPQHF. As DNA, the CDR3 is TGTGCCAGCAGCTTAGTTCGGGGCAATCAGCCCCAGCATTTT.